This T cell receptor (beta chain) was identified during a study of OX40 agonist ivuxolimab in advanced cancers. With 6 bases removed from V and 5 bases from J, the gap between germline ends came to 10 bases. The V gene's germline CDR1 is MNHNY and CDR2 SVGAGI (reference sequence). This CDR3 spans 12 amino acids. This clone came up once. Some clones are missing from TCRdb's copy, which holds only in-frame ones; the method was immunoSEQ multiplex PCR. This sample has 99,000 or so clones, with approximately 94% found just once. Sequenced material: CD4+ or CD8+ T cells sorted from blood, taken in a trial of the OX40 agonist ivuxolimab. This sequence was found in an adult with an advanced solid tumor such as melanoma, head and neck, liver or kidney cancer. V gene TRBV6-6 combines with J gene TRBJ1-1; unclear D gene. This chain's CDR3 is CASSRVGTEAFF. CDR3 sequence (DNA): TGTGCCAGCAGCCGAGTCGGGACTGAAGCTTTCTTT.